The 20 T cell receptor beta chains listed next were all sequenced from one sample in a study of T cell responses to AZD1222 COVID-19 vaccine. This table comes from immunoSEQ multiplex PCR, and its TCRdb copy is limited to in-frame clones, with some not included. The sample includes approximately 70,000 clones, approximately 80% of them seen just once. The material was peripheral blood, obtained on day 0 of AZD1222 vaccination. These receptors were taken from an adult in good health.

This sequence joins TRBV3-1 (or the pseudogene TRBV3-2) and TRBJ1-1, with no clear D. V was clipped by 1 base and J by 3 bases, with 3 bases between them. Germline lookup yields CDR1 LGHDT and CDR2 YNNKEL (reference sequence). The CDR3 extends over 12 amino acids. The CDR3 is CASSQVDTEAFF. CDR3 in DNA: TGTGCCAGCAGCCAAGTGGACACTGAAGCTTTCTTT.

The chain carries TRBV19 and TRBJ1-6; D remains unclear. Germline assignment: CDR1 LNHDA and CDR2 SQIVND (reference sequence). The CDR3 has 17 amino acids. The germline V and J ends were trimmed by 0 bases and 0 bases, with 9 bases remaining between them. CDR3 protein: CASSIDYSSSYNSPLHF. The CDR3 DNA is TGTGCCAGTAGTATAGACTACAGCTCCTCCTATAATTCACCCCTCCACTTT.

The CDR3: CASSDGGSYGYTF. CDR3 bases: TGTGCCAGCAGTGACGGGGGGAGCTATGGCTACACCTTC. The rearrangement uses TRBV2 and TRBJ1-2; a weak D match, TRBD1 (5 bases). Germline V gene data show CDR1 as SNHLY and CDR2 as FYNNEI. This CDR3 contains 13 residues. V was pared by 3 bases and J by 4 bases, with 9 bases between.

The rearrangement links TRBV6-6 to TRBJ1-6; D may be TRBD1 (6 bases). The V and J ends lost 7 bases and 6 bases respectively, with 19 bases between them. The CDR3 spans 16 residues. Germline CDR1 and CDR2: MNHNY and SVGAGI (reference sequence). Here the CDR3 reads CASTHRGGRTNSPLHF. The CDR3 DNA sequence: TGTGCCAGCACCCACCGTGGGGGGCGAACTAATTCACCCCTCCACTTT.

The chain couples TRBV13 to TRBJ1-3; unclear D gene. Germline-derived CDR1 and CDR2 are PRHDT and FYEKMQ (reference sequence). CDR3 length equals 15 residues. V was shortened by 0 bases and J by 0 bases, with 6 bases between the two germline ends. CDR3 DNA: TGTGCCAGCAGCTTAGGCCGGAGCTCTGGAAACACCATATATTTT. Encoded protein: CASSLGRSSGNTIYF.

This clone has only a few counts. This chain joins TRBV3-1 (or the pseudogene TRBV3-2) and TRBJ2-3; 14 nucleotides agree with TRBD2. Losses at the gene ends were 5 bases for V and 3 bases for J; bases not matched to a gene: 7. The CDR3 totals 17 residues. Germline CDR1 reads LGHDT; CDR2 reads YNNKEL (reference sequence). CDR3: CASSTRLAGGITDTQYF. CDR3 DNA: TGTGCCAGCAGCACCCGACTAGCGGGGGGGATAACAGATACGCAGTATTTT.

In its sample, this clone was seen a few times. The gene calls are TRBV27 and TRBJ2-2; D unclear. Trimming stripped 7 bases from V and 6 bases from J, with 9 bases between. This CDR3 comprises 12 residues. Germline loops: CDR1 MNHEY, CDR2 SMNVEV (reference sequence). DNA for the CDR3: TGTGCCAGCACCAAGGGTGCCGGGGAGCTGTTTTTT. This codes for CASTKGAGELFF.

The gene calls are TRBV30 and TRBJ2-7; 8 bases are shared with TRBD1. After removal of 4 bases from V and 4 bases from J, the junction contained 6 bases not matched to a gene. The CDR3 has 13 amino acids. CDR1 and CDR2 from the germline V gene are GTSNPN and SVGIG (reference sequence). This chain's CDR3 is CAWKVDRVYEQYF. The CDR3 DNA reads as TGTGCCTGGAAGGTGGACAGGGTATACGAGCAGTACTTC. The full variable domain, rest sourced from reference TRBV30 and TRBJ2-7, is SQTIHQWPATLVQPVGSPLSLECTVEGTSNPNLYWYRQAAGRGLQLLFYSVGIGQISSEVPQNLSASRPQDRQFILSSKKLLLSDSGFYLCAWKVDRVYEQYFGPGTRLTVT.

V usage is TRBV30 and J usage is TRBJ2-3; maybe TRBD1 (6 bases). Germline assignment: CDR1 GTSNPN and CDR2 SVGIG (reference sequence). V lost 5 bases to trimming and J lost 2 bases, with 14 bases between them. This CDR3 has 14 residues. This CDR3 reads CAWVGDTATDTQYF. For the CDR3, the DNA is TGTGCCTGGGTGGGGGACACCGCCACAGATACGCAGTATTTT.

The rearrangement links TRBV6-5 to TRBJ2-1; D call uncertain. CDR1 MNHEY and CDR2 SVGAGI come from the germline V gene. V lost 2 bases to trimming and J lost 7 bases, with 9 bases between them. This CDR3 contains 13 residues. CDR3 in amino acids: CASSYVASNEQFF. The CDR3 DNA follows: TGTGCCAGCAGTTACGTAGCATCGAATGAGCAGTTCTTC.

The chain couples TRBV6-5 to TRBJ2-3; no reliable D call. CDR3 length: 14 amino acids. Germline CDR1 and CDR2: MNHEY and SVGAGI. Trimming removed 6 bases at V and 5 bases at J, with 15 bases between. As DNA, the CDR3 is TGTGCCAGCAGCCTCGGTGTCGCCGGAGATACGCAGTATTTT. Protein product: CASSLGVAGDTQYF.

CDR3 nucleotide sequence: TGCGCCAGCAGCTTGCGTGATCCCTTACAGGGGGCGAAAGAGACCCAGTACTTC. Translation: CASSLRDPLQGAKETQYF. The chain carries TRBV5-1 and TRBJ2-5, with TRBD1 matching over 9 bases. Germline trimming cut 1 base from V and 3 bases from J; bases unmatched to any gene: 13. Germline V gene data show CDR1 as SGHRS and CDR2 as YFSETQ. The CDR3 extends over 18 amino acids.

The rearrangement joins TRBV7-9 to TRBJ2-1; D perhaps matches TRBD2 (7 bases). Germline V CDR1 and CDR2: SEHNR, FQNEAQ (reference sequence). The CDR3 runs to 15 residues. Trimming stripped 5 bases from V and 6 bases from J, with 17 bases between. The CDR3 here is CASSPEGGPGNEQFF. CDR3 nucleotides: TGTGCCAGCAGCCCTGAGGGGGGGCCGGGCAATGAGCAGTTCTTC. Together with reference TRBV7-9 and TRBJ2-1, the CDR3 gives the full variable domain: DTGVSQNPRHKITKRGQNVTFRCDPISEHNRLYWYRQTLGQGPEFLTYFQNEAQLEKSRLLSDRFSAERPKGSFSTLEIQRTEQGDSAMYLCASSPEGGPGNEQFFGPGTRLTVL.

J is TRBJ2-7 and V is TRBV7-2; TRBD2 matches 10 bases. CDR3 length equals 16 residues. From germline, CDR1 is SGHTA and CDR2 FQGNSA. Losses at the gene ends were 0 bases for V and 2 bases for J; bases not matched to a gene: 4. CDR3 region: CASSLALAGDTYEQYF. The CDR3 region has the DNA TGTGCCAGCAGCTTAGCTCTAGCGGGGGATACCTACGAGCAGTACTTC.

On this clone itself: The junction does not match germline at one end; this may be a read error. This chain uses TRBV7-7 with TRBJ2-2; 9 bases are a match to TRBD1. This CDR3 spans 17 amino acids. Germline V gene sequence: CDR1 SSHAT, CDR2 FNYEAQ (reference sequence). The CDR3 nucleotides read TGTGCTAGCAGCCCCAGCCGACAGGGGGAAAGAACCGGGGAGCTGTTTTTT. Translating gives CASSPSRQGERTGELFF. Full variable domain (remainder filled in from reference TRBV7-7 and TRBJ2-2): GAGVSQSPRYKVTKRGQDVTLRCDPISSHATLYWYQQALGQGPEFLTYFNYEAQPDKSGLPSDRFSAERPEGSISTLTIQRTEQRDSAMYRCASSPSRQGERTGELFFGEGSRLTVL.

The V and J genes are TRBV24-1 and TRBJ2-7, with a weak D call TRBD2 (6 bases). In germline, CDR1 is KGHDR, CDR2 SFDVKD. The length of the CDR3 is 13 residues. V was cut by 1 base and J by 7 bases, with 10 bases left in between. The CDR3 coding sequence is TGTGCCACCAGTGATTTAGGCGGAGGGGAGCAGTACTTC. Translated: CATSDLGGGEQYF.

Written as DNA, the CDR3 is TGTGCCAGCAGTACTGGCTGGGGGACTGAAGCTTTCTTT. Its translation: CASSTGWGTEAFF. The chain links TRBV6-2 or TRBV6-3 to TRBJ1-1, with a possible D match to TRBD1 (5 bases). With 5 bases removed from V and 5 bases from J, the gap between germline ends came to 12 bases. CDR3 length: 13 amino acids. Germline V gene lookup returns CDR1 MNHEY and CDR2 SVGEGT.

The chain uses TRBV10-3 and TRBJ2-7; D may correspond to TRBD1 or TRBD2 (5 bases each). The CDR3 totals 11 residues. Trimming removed 4 bases from V and 5 bases from J, with 6 bases in between. CDR1 and CDR2 from the germline V gene are ENHRY and SYGVKD. The CDR3 protein is CAISVGDEQYF. In DNA form, the CDR3 reads TGTGCCATCAGTGTGGGGGACGAGCAGTACTTC.

This clone was seen only a few times. CDR3 amino acids: CSARAGDEQYF. DNA for the CDR3: TGCAGTGCTAGAGCCGGGGACGAGCAGTACTTC. The chain couples TRBV20-1 to TRBJ2-7, with D perhaps matching TRBD2 (5 bases). The CDR3 length is 11 residues. Trimming removed 1 base at V and 5 bases at J, with 6 bases between. Per germline, CDR1 DFQATT and CDR2 SNEGSKA (reference sequence).

This clone has more than one count but fewer than ten. The chain recombines TRBV5-1 with TRBJ1-2; D uncertain. V dropped 0 bases and J dropped 2 bases, with 8 bases sitting between them. Germline V lookup: CDR1 SGHRS, CDR2 YFSETQ. The CDR3 has 14 residues. CDR3 residues: CASSLADPNYGYTF. The CDR3 region has the DNA TGCGCCAGCAGCTTGGCCGACCCGAACTATGGCTACACCTTC.